This passage covers 20 T cell receptor beta chains from one sample sequenced in a study of T-cell reconstitution after alpha-beta-depleted transplantation in children. This sample's TCRbeta library carried unique molecular identifier barcodes. TCRdb independently ran MiXCR on the PCR reads; one entry per CDR3 protein. Of approximately 230,000 distinct CDR3 sequences in the sample, about a quarter are singletons; the top ten hold about 2.5%. Here the sequenced sample was PBMCs, taken before TCRalphabeta/CD19-depleted stem cell transplant. Receptor source: a girl aged 2 to 10 with Fanconi anemia, due to receive a stem cell transplant.

This clonotype was observed many times. CDR3 region: CASLASYEQYF. The CDR3 DNA sequence: TGTGCCAGCCTCGCCTCCTACGAGCAGTACTTC. The chain combines TRBV28 with TRBJ2-7, with no clear D. This CDR3 contains 11 residues. V lost 8 bases and J 0 bases, leaving 5 bases between the germline ends. Germline-derived CDR1 and CDR2 are MDHEN and SYDVKM.

This clonotype has a count of ten or more. This chain connects TRBV29-1 to TRBJ2-3; TRBD1 matches 8 bases. The germline CDR1 and CDR2 sequences are SQVTM and ANQGSEA. The trim removed 6 bases at V and 1 base at J, leaving 12 bases unmatched. The CDR3 extends over 16 amino acids. CDR3 DNA: TGCAGCGTCCATACAACGACAGGGGACGGCACAGATACGCAGTATTTT. This gives the protein CSVHTTTGDGTDTQYF.

This chain connects TRBV18 to TRBJ2-6, with D unresolved. Germline V gene data show CDR1 as KGHSH and CDR2 as LQKENI. The CDR3 has 15 amino acids. Between the trimmed V and J ends, which lost 5 bases and 0 bases, there was a span of 8 bases. CDR3 DNA: TGTGCCAGCTCAGCTGATAGCTCTGGGGCCAACGTCCTGACTTTC. This gives the protein CASSADSSGANVLTF.

This clonotype occurred many times. This chain links TRBV20-1 with TRBJ2-1, with 8 bases aligning to TRBD2. Germline V lookup: CDR1 DFQATT, CDR2 SNEGSKA (reference sequence). The CDR3 has 15 amino acids. V dropped 1 base and J dropped 1; count of bases not matched to a gene: 3. CDR3: CSARGLAGSYNEQFF. The CDR3 bases are TGCAGTGCTAGAGGTTTAGCGGGATCCTACAATGAGCAGTTCTTC.

The V gene is TRBV28, the J gene TRBJ2-7; perhaps TRBD2 as D (5 bases). There are 16 residues in the CDR3. The germline V gene encodes CDR1 MDHEN and CDR2 SYDVKM. V was clipped by 3 bases and J by 4 bases, with 19 bases between them. The CDR3 loop reads CASSLREKGIGYEQYF. CDR3 nucleotides: TGTGCCAGCAGTTTGAGGGAGAAGGGAATAGGTTACGAGCAGTACTTC. Filled out from reference TRBV28 and TRBJ2-7, the complete variable domain reads DVKVTQSSRYLVKRTGEKVFLECVQDMDHENMFWYRQDPGLGLRLIYFSYDVKMKEKGDIPEGYSVSREKKERFSLILESASTNQTSMYLCASSLREKGIGYEQYFGPGTRLTVT.

The chain combines TRBV6-2 or TRBV6-3 with TRBJ2-2, with D possibly TRBD2 on 6 matching bases. The ends were cut back, 8 bases at V and 4 bases at J, with 20 bases in the middle. Per the germline V gene, CDR1 is MNHEY and CDR2 is SVGEGT. This CDR3 region has 16 residues. CDR3 sequence (DNA): TGTGCCAGCCTAGGGTTCGGGGGAGTGGGCACCGGGGAGCTGTTTTTT. This translates into CASLGFGGVGTGELFF.

The V call is TRBV27, the J call TRBJ2-1; 10 bases line up with TRBD2. The V gene's germline CDR1 is MNHEY and CDR2 SMNVEV (reference sequence). The CDR3 is made up of 13 amino acids. The V gene end was trimmed by 10 bases and the J gene end by 4 bases; junction bases not matched to a gene: 4. The CDR3 here is CATPGLAYNEQFF. CDR3 bases: TGTGCCACCCCGGGACTAGCGTACAATGAGCAGTTCTTC.

This clonotype showed up many times. V gene TRBV20-1 combines with J gene TRBJ2-1; weak D call: TRBD1 (5 bases). This CDR3 is built from 13 residues. Looked up from germline, CDR1 is DFQATT and CDR2 is SNEGSKA (reference sequence). Trimming removed 3 bases from V and 3 bases from J, with 9 bases in between. The CDR3 reads CSARLDNYNEQFF. DNA for the CDR3: TGCAGTGCTAGGTTGGACAACTACAATGAGCAGTTCTTC.

The chain employs TRBV30 and TRBJ2-3; possibly TRBD2 for D (5 bases). This CDR3 is built from 15 residues. Germline lookup yields CDR1 GTSNPN and CDR2 SVGIG (reference sequence). V lost 2 bases, J lost 0 bases, and 12 bases lay in between. This CDR3 is CAWSIQRISTDTQYF. CDR3 in DNA: TGTGCCTGGAGTATCCAGCGGATTAGCACAGATACGCAGTATTTT.

This clonotype was seen repeatedly, ten times or more. The rearrangement links TRBV6-1 to TRBJ2-7; no clear D. This CDR3 region has 14 residues. Germline V gene lookup returns CDR1 MNHNS and CDR2 SASEGT. Trimming stripped 7 bases from V and 2 bases from J, with 15 bases between. The CDR3 loop reads CASKGPGYTYEQYF. The CDR3 DNA reads as TGTGCCAGCAAAGGGCCGGGTTACACCTACGAGCAGTACTTC.

The chain employs TRBV9 and TRBJ2-3; no clear D. With 4 bases removed from V and 6 bases from J, the gap between germline ends came to 12 bases. CDR1 and CDR2 from the germline V gene are SGDLS and YYNGEE. The CDR3 contains 13 residues. CDR3 sequence reads: CASSFYPSDTQYF. The DNA for the CDR3 is TGTGCCAGCAGCTTTTACCCCTCGGATACGCAGTATTTT.

This clonotype appeared a few times. The junction shows a germline mismatch at one end, possibly a read error. The chain combines TRBV28 with TRBJ2-1, with 11 bases identical to TRBD2. The CDR3 runs 15 residues. Germline lookup yields CDR1 MDHEN and CDR2 SYDVKM. The CDR3 spells CASTLAGGYYNEQFF. The DNA of the CDR3 is TGTGCCAGCACTTTAGCGGGGGGGTACTACAATGAGCAGTTCTTC.

This clonotype was detected many times. The rearrangement uses TRBV12-3 or TRBV12-4 and TRBJ2-2; perhaps TRBD1 as D (5 bases). This CDR3 has 14 residues. V was shortened by 6 bases and J by 1 base, with 9 bases between the two germline ends. CDR3 loop: CASRIDRNTGELFF. CDR3 coding DNA: TGTGCCAGCAGGATCGACAGGAACACCGGGGAGCTGTTTTTT.

This clonotype was recorded many times. The gene calls are TRBV10-3 and TRBJ2-3; D possibly matches TRBD1 or TRBD2 (5 bases each). Germline CDR1 and CDR2: ENHRY and SYGVKD. This CDR3 contains 16 residues. V shed 2 bases and J shed 1 base, with 13 bases lying between them. For the CDR3, the DNA is TGTGCCATCAGTGAGCCGACCGGGGCCGGCACAGATACGCAGTATTTT. This translates into CAISEPTGAGTDTQYF.

This clonotype was detected many times. J is TRBJ1-1 and V is TRBV12-3 or TRBV12-4; the D is unclear. Trimming shortened V by 7 bases and J by 4 bases, and 10 bases separated the two germline ends. The CDR3 covers 12 residues. The CDR3 spells CASNEVGTEAFF. CDR3 nucleotides: TGTGCCAGCAATGAAGTAGGCACTGAAGCTTTCTTT.

This clonotype turned up a few times. The chain links TRBV29-1 to TRBJ1-3, with D uncertain. Per germline, CDR1 SQVTM and CDR2 ANQGSEA. With 4 bases removed from V and 4 bases from J, the gap between germline ends came to 17 bases. The CDR3 length is 15 residues. The CDR3 bases are TGCAGCGTTGGCTCCGTTCATGGGCGCGGAAACACCATATATTTT. As protein: CSVGSVHGRGNTIYF. Together with reference TRBV29-1 and TRBJ1-3, the CDR3 gives the full variable domain: SAVISQKPSRDICQRGTSLTIQCQVDSQVTMMFWYRQQPGQSLTLIATANQGSEATYESGFVIDKFPISRPNLTFSTLTVSNMSPEDSSIYLCSVGSVHGRGNTIYFGEGSWLTVV.

This clonotype has ten or more counts. The gene calls are TRBV5-1 and TRBJ2-1; possibly TRBD1 for D (6 bases). The CDR3 runs to 16 residues. Germline V gene lookup returns CDR1 SGHRS and CDR2 YFSETQ. V was clipped by 1 base and J by 4 bases, with 15 bases between them. The chain's CDR3 is CASSLRRRTDYNEQFF. CDR3 sequence (DNA): TGCGCCAGCAGCTTGCGGAGGCGGACAGATTACAATGAGCAGTTCTTC.

This chain joins TRBV11-2 and TRBJ2-5; possibly TRBD2 for D (5 bases). The CDR3 covers 13 residues. V lost 6 bases, J lost 3 bases, and 11 bases lay in between. Germline loops: CDR1 SGHAT, CDR2 FQNNGV. The CDR3 is CASRSRGEETQYF. CDR3 nucleotides: TGTGCCAGCAGATCCCGGGGTGAAGAGACCCAGTACTTC.

This clonotype was counted a few times. V is TRBV6-1 and J is TRBJ2-5, with a weak D call TRBD2 (6 bases). The germline V gene encodes CDR1 MNHNS and CDR2 SASEGT. V lost 1 base, J lost 1 base, and 13 bases lay in between. The CDR3 spans 16 residues. CDR3 protein: CASSEELAVLQETQYF. The CDR3 coding sequence is TGTGCCAGCAGTGAAGAGTTAGCGGTGCTCCAAGAGACCCAGTACTTC.

This clonotype appeared a few times. The chain joins TRBV4-1 to TRBJ2-7, with D possibly matching TRBD2 (6 bases). In germline, CDR1 is MGHRA, CDR2 YSYEKL. The germline V and J ends were trimmed by 4 bases and 0 bases, with 10 bases remaining between them. This CDR3 region has 14 residues. DNA for the CDR3: TGCGCCAGCAGCCCTGGGGACTCCTCCTACGAGCAGTACTTC. Its translation is CASSPGDSSYEQYF.